The TCR beta chain under discussion was sequenced for a study of graft-versus-host responses after intestinal transplantation (TCRdb year 2021). Background for the entire study: Recipients received multivisceral, liver-intestinal, or isolated intestinal transplants. Every recipient was given anti-thymocyte globulin induction, followed by around three years of maintenance tacrolimus and steroids. Bulk TCR-beta CDR3 sequencing was used to track graft-versus-host and host-versus-graft alloreactive T cell clones in the graft, circulation and bone marrow after intestinal transplantation. Alloreactive clones were identified by sequencing pre-transplant mixed lymphocyte reaction products and comparing these products with unstimulated pre-transplant donor and recipient T cells. A cohort of about two dozen intestinal transplant recipients, including one retransplant, was enrolled, and 3 patients lacking pretransplant specimens were excluded. Donor T cell macrochimerism was defined as a peak of at least 4% donor T cells among recipient peripheral blood mononuclear cells. Rather than going through the commercial service, samples from a few later patients were sequenced in-house on an Illumina MiSeq and processed with MiXCR.

The CDR1 and CDR2 encoded by the germline V gene (reference sequence) are SEHNR and FQNEAQ. Relative to germline, V is 1 base shorter and J is 5 bases shorter, with 15 bases between their ends. Taken from cysteine to phenylalanine, the CDR3 has 15 residues. Only the CDR3 DNA is retained, 45 bases long and in frame from the first base. Libraries were constructed by the immunoSEQ multiplex PCR assay. For most patients, genomic DNA was isolated with the Qiagen DNeasy Blood and Tissue Kit and shipped frozen to Adaptive Biotechnologies for TCR sequencing. For most patients, genomic DNA was subjected to high-throughput TCR-beta CDR3 sequencing by Adaptive Biotechnologies. The original pipeline was this. Adaptive's ImmunoSEQ software was the source of the TCR sequencing data for about 20 patients, while three other patients were processed with MiXCR and VDJtools. To correct CD4 versus CD8 sorting errors, any sequence found in both subsets at a frequency ratio below 5:1 was removed. CDR3 nucleotide sequences shared between donor and recipient were removed because the origin of such sequences could not be assigned. Alloreactive clones required at least 2-fold expansion over unstimulated cells and minimum CFSE-low frequency of 0.002% (template counts) or 0.001% (read counts). Clones were considered mappable if detected in sequenced pre-transplant spleen, lymph node, or MLR CFSE-low populations of the donor or recipient. Cumulative frequency of alloreactive clones was calculated as a percentage of all sequences weighted by copy number. Imported from immuneACCESS, the table was reduced by TCRdb to in-frame sequences with V and J called. These copies leave out some clones; in studies compared against another copy, an unresolved V gene accounts for under half, and the cause of the remainder is not known. Clone size and V and J calls were adopted from that table, with D and trimming inferred from the DNA. Here the sample has about 41,000 clones; about 95% occur a single time. The top ten clonotypes cover around 0.53% of the sample.

Overall study results and their limits: The conclusions were limited by the relatively low number and heterogeneity of the intestinal transplant patients. Early after transplant, peak levels of circulating GvH clones were associated with declines in HvG clones. In the allografts of patients with donor T cell macrochimerism, GvH to HvG T cell clonal ratios were high. GvH clones were found in recipient bone marrow, and some of the GvH clones appeared earlier in ileal mucosa or blood, which is consistent with an intestinal mucosal origin.

In the case of this clone: Its binding antigen is unknown. The input lacks base qualities; no much larger clone sits a single base away.

The time point label on this specimen signifies: cells obtained before transplantation from donor or recipient. CD3+CD4+ and CD3+CD8+ populations were FACS-sorted from unstimulated pre-transplant donor and recipient cells taken from spleen or lymph nodes. The specimen was unstimulated CD8+ T cells sorted from spleen or lymph node cells, collected before transplant. The sequence is built from TRBV7-9 and TRBJ2-7, with TRBD1 perhaps the D gene, on 6 matching bases. This receptor was obtained from a human donor who was the organ donor for an intestinal transplant. The CDR3 reads CASSLVWGLDDEQYF. The nucleotides read TGTGCCAGCAGCTTAGTGTGGGGGCTGGACGACGAGCAGTACTTC.